This record concerns one TCR beta chain sequence. This record comes from a study of blood T cell repertoires in COVID-19. The overall study: From the United States, Italy and Spain came samples of acute and convalescent COVID-19. PBMCs, B-cell-depleted T cells, or T cells were the source of the cDNA or gDNA that made up the material.

Per the original methods: For nucleated cells, counts were estimated from reference gene primer amplification. TCRdb's table, derived via immunoSEQ multiplex PCR, lists solely in-frame clones and lacks some. V, J and clone size were drawn from that table, and D and trimming were deduced from the DNA. The sample has tens of thousands of clones; roughly 80% are singletons. The ends were cut back, 4 bases at V and 0 bases at J, with 11 bases in the middle. The length of the CDR3 is 15 residues. Germline lookup yields CDR1 LGHNA and CDR2 YSLEER. The chain carries TRBV4-3 and TRBJ2-3; D perhaps matches TRBD2 (7 bases). The TCR was taken from a woman of 80 years or more with acute or convalescent COVID-19. Sequencing was done on a sample of peripheral blood. The chain's CDR3 is CASSPGGLSTDTQYF. The CDR3, as DNA: TGCGCCAGCAGCCCGGGGGGCCTTAGCACAGATACGCAGTATTTT.